This TCR beta chain was found in a study of vaccination effects on CD4 cells after COVID-19. Study-level results: Common cold coronaviruses were cross-recognized by only 1 of 255 vaccine-induced clones in healthy vaccinees.

Using immunoSEQ multiplex PCR, the repertoire was profiled, and TCRdb retains in-frame clones only, with some absent. This sample carries 25,000 to 30,000 clones, roughly 77% of them seen once, and the ten largest clones take roughly 15%. The germline CDR1 and CDR2 sequences are KGHSH and LQKENI. With V trimmed by 5 bases and J by 11 bases, 12 bases remained unmatched. The CDR3 sequence is 15 residues long. A word on this clone: Its antigen is not known.

Antigen-specific CD4+ T cells were expanded (with viral peptide pools) by the ViraFEST assay ahead of sequencing. With 10 days of culture completed, CD4+ T cells were isolated. Subjects were given two BNT162b2 or mRNA-1273 vaccine doses. Having tested negative for nucleocapsid antibodies, the vaccine recipients showed no prior SARS-CoV-2 infection. Half of the medium was exchanged for IL-2 medium on both days 3 and 7. The sequencing here drew on CD4+ T cells from PBMCs cultured with HCoV-229E spike peptides, taken after COVID-19 vaccination. V and J are TRBV18 and TRBJ1-6, with 7 bases identical to TRBD1. This sequence originates from a human donor who received a COVID-19 vaccine. The CDR3 DNA is TGTGCCAGCTCATCAGACATGGACAGGTCCACACCCCTCCACTTT. This translates into CASSSDMDRSTPLHF.